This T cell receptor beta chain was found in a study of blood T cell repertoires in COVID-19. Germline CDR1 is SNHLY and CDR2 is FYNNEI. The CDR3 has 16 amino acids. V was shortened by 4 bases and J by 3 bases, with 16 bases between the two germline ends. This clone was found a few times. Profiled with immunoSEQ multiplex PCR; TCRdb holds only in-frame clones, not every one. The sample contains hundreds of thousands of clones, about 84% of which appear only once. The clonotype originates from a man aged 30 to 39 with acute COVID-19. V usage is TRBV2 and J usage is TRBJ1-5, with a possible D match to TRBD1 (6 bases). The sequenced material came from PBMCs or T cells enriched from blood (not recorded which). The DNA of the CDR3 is TGTGCCAGCAGTGGACACAGGGATTCCCCCAATCAGCCCCAGCATTTT. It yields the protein CASSGHRDSPNQPQHF.